Shown below are 32 T cell receptor beta chains from a single sample sequenced in a study of CD8 T cells in Susac syndrome (dated by TCRdb to about 2019). The library was built by means of the immunoSEQ multiplex PCR assay. RNA was extracted using the RNeasy kit, and about 0.45 to 1 ug of the RNA was reverse transcribed with random hexamers. TCRdb reprocessing: public reads trimmed at Q25 with fastp, clones called with MiXCR, in-frame beta chains kept. Rows matching on CDR3 protein sequence are summarized as one entry with the most common DNA and genes. This sample comprises around 100,000 distinct CDR3 sequences, about 95% of them detected only once. The ten biggest clones cover 0.3% of the sample. Sequencing was carried out using CD8+ T cells from PBMCs. These receptors came from a human donor with Susac syndrome.

The V call is TRBV7-9, the J call TRBJ1-5, with 8 positions matching TRBD1. The germline V gene encodes CDR1 SEHNR and CDR2 FQNEAQ (reference sequence). The CDR3 spans 15 residues. V gave up 1 base and J gave up 7 bases; unmatched junction bases: 6. CDR3 sequence: CASSLDDTGGQPQHF. In nucleotides, the CDR3 is TGTGCCAGCAGCTTAGACGATACAGGGGGACAGCCCCAGCATTTT. The variable domain in full, completed from reference TRBV7-9 and TRBJ1-5, reads DTGVSQNPRHKITKRGQNVTFRCDPISEHNRLYWYRQTLGQGPEFLTYFQNEAQLEKSRLLSDRFSAERPKGSFSTLEIQRTEQGDSAMYLCASSLDDTGGQPQHFGDGTRLSIL.

V and J are TRBV5-1 and TRBJ2-7, with D perhaps TRBD2 (6 bases). Germline values: CDR1 SGHRS, CDR2 YFSETQ. This CDR3 is built from 14 residues. Trimming pared 1 base from V and 6 bases from J, leaving 14 bases between. This CDR3 reads CASSLWRGEGEQYF. In DNA form, the CDR3 reads TGCGCCAGCAGCTTGTGGAGGGGAGAGGGCGAGCAGTACTTC.

This clonotype showed up just once. The chain employs TRBV5-1 and TRBJ2-7; TRBD1 matches 7 bases. Germline CDR1 and CDR2: SGHRS and YFSETQ. V gave up 4 bases and J gave up 2 bases; unmatched junction bases: 9. The CDR3 consists of 15 residues. CDR3 sequence reads: CASSTLNRGPYEQYF. CDR3 nucleotide sequence: TGCGCCAGCAGCACCCTGAACAGGGGCCCCTACGAGCAGTACTTC.

This chain uses TRBV7-6 with TRBJ2-1; 10 nucleotides match TRBD2. The CDR3 length is 17 residues. Looked up from germline, CDR1 is SGHVS and CDR2 is FNYEAQ. The V segment lost 1 base and the J segment 5 bases; nucleotides outside the gene matches: 8. CDR3 in DNA: TGTGCCAGCAGCTTAGGCCGGAGCGGGAGGGTGGACAATGAGCAGTTCTTC. This encodes CASSLGRSGRVDNEQFF.

This chain uses TRBV29-1 with TRBJ1-2; 7 bases fit TRBD1. CDR3 size: 13 residues. Per the germline V gene, CDR1 is SQVTM and CDR2 is ANQGSEA. The junction had 7 bases not matched to a gene; V was cut back by 6 bases and J by 3 bases. This chain's CDR3 is CSVMTGLDYGYTF. Here the CDR3 DNA reads TGCAGCGTAATGACAGGGCTTGACTATGGCTACACCTTC. Complete variable domain (other parts from reference TRBV29-1 and TRBJ1-2): SAVISQKPSRDICQRGTSLTIQCQVDSQVTMMFWYRQQPGQSLTLIATANQGSEATYESGFVIDKFPISRPNLTFSTLTVSNMSPEDSSIYLCSVMTGLDYGYTFGSGTRLTVV.

The gene calls are TRBV9 and TRBJ1-1; 7 bases align to TRBD1. This CDR3 has 16 amino acids. Losses at the gene ends were 3 bases for V and 1 base for J; bases not matched to a gene: 9. Germline CDR1 SGDLS, CDR2 YYNGEE. In DNA, the CDR3 is TGTGCCAGCAGCGGACGTCACAGGGGAGAGAACACTGAAGCTTTCTTT. This encodes CASSGRHRGENTEAFF.

This chain joins TRBV28 and TRBJ1-5, with unresolved D. Germline loops: CDR1 MDHEN, CDR2 SYDVKM. Trimming left V 3 bases short and J 6 bases short, with 9 bases between. The CDR3 has 13 amino acids. Here the CDR3 DNA reads TGTGCCAGCAGTTTGCCGGTCGGTCAGCCCCAGCATTTT. Protein sequence: CASSLPVGQPQHF. The whole variable domain, filled in from reference TRBV28 and TRBJ1-5, reads DVKVTQSSRYLVKRTGEKVFLECVQDMDHENMFWYRQDPGLGLRLIYFSYDVKMKEKGDIPEGYSVSREKKERFSLILESASTNQTSMYLCASSLPVGQPQHFGDGTRLSIL.

V usage is TRBV20-1 and J usage is TRBJ1-5, with a tentative D call TRBD1 (5 bases). Trimming removed 4 bases from V and 9 bases from J, with 13 bases in between. This CDR3 is built from 12 residues. The germline CDR1 and CDR2 sequences are DFQATT and SNEGSKA (reference sequence). The CDR3 sequence: CSATGRGGPQHF. CDR3 DNA: TGCAGTGCTACTGGGCGCGGGGGGCCCCAGCATTTT.

V and J are TRBV5-1 and TRBJ2-1; D gene unclear. Trimming left V 0 bases short and J 8 bases short, with 12 bases between. Looked up from germline, CDR1 is SGHRS and CDR2 is YFSETQ. The CDR3 is made up of 14 amino acids. The CDR3 DNA is TGCGCCAGCAGCTTGGTTATAGCCCTCCATGAGCAGTTCTTC. Translating it yields CASSLVIALHEQFF.

The chain is built from TRBV2 and TRBJ1-1; maybe TRBD1 (6 bases). The CDR3 runs to 14 residues. Deletions cut 6 bases from V and 4 bases from J, with 15 bases between. CDR1 and CDR2 from the germline V gene are SNHLY and FYNNEI. CDR3 sequence reads: CASREGGSGTEAFF. The CDR3 DNA follows: TGTGCCAGCAGGGAGGGGGGGTCTGGCACTGAAGCTTTCTTT. The whole variable domain, filled in from reference TRBV2 and TRBJ1-1, reads EPEVTQTPSHQVTQMGQEVILRCVPISNHLYFYWYRQILGQKVEFLVSFYNNEISEKSEIFDDQFSVERPDGSNFTLKIRSTKLEDSAMYFCASREGGSGTEAFFGQGTRLTVV.

The V and J genes are TRBV6-5 and TRBJ1-1; D gene uncertain. Deletions cut 2 bases from V and 7 bases from J, with 5 bases between. CDR1 and CDR2 from the germline V gene are MNHEY and SVGAGI. The CDR3 totals 11 residues. The CDR3 reads CASSYVGEAFF. The CDR3 DNA sequence: TGTGCCAGCAGTTACGTGGGTGAAGCTTTCTTT.

This chain links TRBV20-1 with TRBJ2-5; 16 positions match TRBD2. In germline, CDR1 is DFQATT, CDR2 SNEGSKA (reference sequence). The CDR3 runs 18 residues. V was clipped by 0 bases and J by 4 bases; unmatched bases: 8. DNA of the CDR3: TGCAGTGCTAGAGATTCGGGACTAGCGGGGGGGAAAAGAGAGACCCAGTACTTC. Its protein is CSARDSGLAGGKRETQYF.

The J gene is TRBJ2-1, the V gene TRBV11-2; D is ambiguous. The CDR3 is 13 amino acids. The germline V and J ends were trimmed by 0 bases and 1 base, with 1 base remaining between them. Germline assignment: CDR1 SGHAT and CDR2 FQNNGV. CDR3 nucleotide sequence: TGTGCCAGCAGCTTAGAGTCCTACAATGAGCAGTTCTTC. Its protein product is CASSLESYNEQFF.

The chain has TRBV15 and TRBJ2-7; TRBD2 might be the D (6 bases). The length of the CDR3 is 15 residues. Germline CDR1 and CDR2: LNHNV and YYDKDF (reference sequence). Trimming stripped 0 bases from V and 4 bases from J, with 13 bases between. The CDR3 nucleotides are TGTGCCACCAGCAGAGAGGCGGGAACCCCATACGAGCAGTACTTC. It specifies CATSREAGTPYEQYF.

This sequence joins TRBV10-3 and TRBJ1-5; D not resolved. The CDR3 covers 15 residues. Germline V CDR1 and CDR2: ENHRY, SYGVKD. The V end lost 0 bases, the J end lost 0 bases, and 6 bases lay between the germline ends. The CDR3 region is CAISESIDSNQPQHF. The DNA for the CDR3 is TGTGCCATCAGTGAGTCCATAGATAGCAATCAGCCCCAGCATTTT.

The chain has TRBV7-9 and TRBJ2-5; unclear D gene. The V gene's germline CDR1 is SEHNR and CDR2 FQNEAQ (reference sequence). Trimming cost V 3 bases and J 4 bases, with 15 bases left between them. The CDR3 consists of 15 residues. The CDR3 is CASSFPGRLGETQYF. The CDR3 region has the DNA TGTGCCAGCAGCTTCCCTGGGCGGCTAGGAGAGACCCAGTACTTC.

The CDR3, as DNA: TGCAGCGTTGAAGTTATTAGAACCATCAGCACAGATACGCAGTATTTT. This translates into CSVEVIRTISTDTQYF. This chain uses TRBV29-1 with TRBJ2-3; D is undetermined. The CDR3 is 16 amino acids. The V gene lost 1 base and the J gene lost 0 bases, with 14 bases spanning the gap. Germline V gives CDR1 SQVTM, CDR2 ANQGSEA.

The chain combines TRBV27 with TRBJ1-2, with D tentatively TRBD1 (6 bases). The CDR3 is 13 residues long. From germline, CDR1 is MNHEY and CDR2 SMNVEV (reference sequence). The V end was cut by 3 bases, the J end by 2 bases, with 7 bases between. CDR3 sequence reads: CASSFGQNYGYTF. CDR3 bases: TGTGCCAGCAGTTTCGGACAGAACTATGGCTACACCTTC.

V usage is TRBV3-1 and J usage is TRBJ2-4; D gene uncertain. This CDR3 is built from 14 residues. Germline CDR1 reads LGHDT; CDR2 reads YNNKEL (reference sequence). V was shortened by 2 bases and J by 8 bases, with 13 bases between the two germline ends. CDR3 region: CASSQRWKSDIQYF. As DNA, the CDR3 is TGTGCCAGCAGCCAAAGGTGGAAGTCGGACATTCAGTACTTC.

The rearrangement joins TRBV2 to TRBJ1-1; D uncertain. Germline V gene lookup returns CDR1 SNHLY and CDR2 FYNNEI. There are 12 residues in the CDR3. V was pared by 6 bases and J by 8 bases, with 13 bases between. The CDR3 coding sequence is TGTGCCAGCAGAGTTGGGCCACGGGAAGCTTTCTTT. Protein: CASRVGPREAFF.

The gene calls are TRBV20-1 and TRBJ2-3; D is unclear. V was clipped by 4 bases and J by 3 bases, with 23 bases between them. The CDR3 has 17 residues. Germline values: CDR1 DFQATT, CDR2 SNEGSKA (reference sequence). CDR3 region: CSAIRGVRRQRTDTQYF. As DNA, the CDR3 is TGCAGTGCTATACGAGGAGTGCGGCGGCAGAGAACAGATACGCAGTATTTT.

This clonotype was found once. The rearrangement links TRBV20-1 to TRBJ2-5; 7 bases align to TRBD1. J was trimmed by 4 bases and V by 1 base; bases with no gene match: 12. Germline V gene sequence: CDR1 DFQATT, CDR2 SNEGSKA (reference sequence). The CDR3 loop spans 16 amino acids. Here the CDR3 reads CSARAGRQGYLETQYF. CDR3 in DNA: TGCAGTGCTAGAGCGGGTAGACAGGGATACTTAGAGACCCAGTACTTC.

The V gene is TRBV11-2, the J gene TRBJ2-7; 7 bases are shared with TRBD1. Germline CDR1 SGHAT, CDR2 FQNNGV. The CDR3 totals 14 residues. The ends lost 5 bases at V and 5 bases at J; junction bases unmatched: 9. In nucleotides, the CDR3 is TGTGCCAGCAGCCTAGGGACAGCCCCGGACGAGCAGTACTTC. Protein product: CASSLGTAPDEQYF.

V gene TRBV25-1 combines with J gene TRBJ2-3; the match to TRBD1 covers 12 bases. The CDR3 totals 16 residues. Germline CDR1 and CDR2: MGHDK and SYGVNS. V was clipped by 6 bases and J by 4 bases; unmatched bases: 8. This CDR3 is CASSVPGQGAADTQYF. The CDR3 nucleotides read TGTGCCAGCAGCGTTCCGGGACAGGGGGCCGCAGATACGCAGTATTTT.

The chain is built from TRBV20-1 and TRBJ2-1; the D gene could be TRBD1 or TRBD2 (5 bases each). Germline V CDR1 and CDR2: DFQATT, SNEGSKA (reference sequence). This CDR3 is built from 15 residues. The V end lost 6 bases, the J end lost 4 bases, and 19 bases lay between the germline ends. The CDR3 nucleotides are TGCAGTGCCTCCACCGGGGCGGAGCCTTACAATGAGCAGTTCTTC. It yields the protein CSASTGAEPYNEQFF.

In this sample, this clonotype turned up once. The chain joins TRBV7-2 to TRBJ2-5, with 9 bases fitting TRBD2. This CDR3 is 16 amino acids long. The germline CDR1 and CDR2 sequences are SGHTA and FQGNSA. V shed 6 bases, J shed 2 bases, and the junction held 10 bases outside the gene matches. The CDR3 DNA follows: TGTGCCAGCAGGGAGCCCTCGCGGGGGGGACAAGAGACCCAGTACTTC. It is translated as CASREPSRGGQETQYF.

The chain joins TRBV29-1 to TRBJ1-4; D gene ambiguous. There are 13 residues in the CDR3. Germline-derived CDR1 and CDR2 are SQVTM and ANQGSEA. The ends were cut back, 5 bases at V and 5 bases at J, with 12 bases in the middle. For the CDR3, the DNA is TGCAGCGTTACCACCGACGGAAATGAAAAACTGTTTTTT. Translation gives CSVTTDGNEKLFF.

The chain recombines TRBV28 with TRBJ1-3; the match to TRBD1 covers 9 bases. The trim removed 4 bases at V and 2 bases at J, leaving 6 bases unmatched. This CDR3 contains 16 residues. From germline, CDR1 is MDHEN and CDR2 SYDVKM. The DNA for the CDR3 is TGTGCCAGCAGTTCCCCAGGGACAGGGCCTGGAAACACCATATATTTT. It translates to CASSSPGTGPGNTIYF.

The chain combines TRBV20-1 with TRBJ2-1, with D unresolved. Per the germline V gene, CDR1 is DFQATT and CDR2 is SNEGSKA (reference sequence). CDR3 size: 13 residues. This chain's CDR3 is CSGRSSDYGEQFF. The DNA for the CDR3 is TGCAGCGGACGATCTAGTGATTACGGTGAGCAGTTCTTC.

This chain joins TRBV12-3 or TRBV12-4 and TRBJ1-1, with 7 bases identical to TRBD1. This CDR3 contains 14 residues. V lost 5 bases, J lost 4 bases, and 7 bases stayed unmatched. In nucleotides, the CDR3 is TGTGCCAGCAGTCTATCTGACAGGGCCACTGAAGCTTTCTTT. It translates to CASSLSDRATEAFF.

The V call is TRBV6-5, the J call TRBJ1-1, with D possibly TRBD1 on 5 matching bases. The V end was cut by 6 bases, the J end by 3 bases, with 14 bases between. This CDR3 region has 14 residues. The germline V gene has CDR1 MNHEY and CDR2 SVGAGI. Here the CDR3 reads CASRRGSADTEAFF. CDR3 bases: TGTGCCAGCAGGAGGGGATCGGCGGACACTGAAGCTTTCTTT.

This clonotype was counted once. The CDR3 sequence is CASSLHYSYEQYF. The CDR3 DNA sequence: TGTGCCAGCAGCTTGCACTACTCCTACGAGCAGTACTTC. The chain recombines TRBV7-2 with TRBJ2-7; D remains ambiguous. The V and J ends lost 3 bases and 0 bases respectively, with 6 bases between them. The CDR3 consists of 13 residues. Germline V gene data show CDR1 as SGHTA and CDR2 as FQGNSA.